This T cell receptor beta chain was captured in a study of OX40 agonist ivuxolimab in advanced cancers. V was trimmed by 1 base and J by 2 bases, leaving 11 bases between them. Germline V CDR1 and CDR2: MGHRA, YSYEKL. The CDR3 has 16 amino acids. General study points: Doses of 0.1 to 3.0 mg/kg were accompanied by clonal expansion of CD4+ and CD8+ blood T cells by week 6. Clonal expansion in partial responders at 0.1-3.0 mg/kg ranked among the lowest.

Libraries were prepared by immunoSEQ multiplex PCR; TCRdb keeps only in-frame clonotypes and omits some of them. The table shows 40,000 to 50,000 clones, with roughly nine tenths occurring only once. In its sample, this clone was seen once. Antigen specificity is unknown. Prior autoimmune disease or systemic immunosuppression barred patients. Baseline was the first blood sampling point, followed by cycle 4 day 1 and cycle 7 day 1. The specimen comprised CD4+ or CD8+ T cells sorted from blood, sampled in a trial of the OX40 agonist ivuxolimab. The clonotype originates from an adult with an advanced solid tumor such as melanoma, head and neck, liver or kidney cancer. This sequence joins TRBV4-1 and TRBJ1-4, with a tentative D call TRBD1 (6 bases). In DNA, the CDR3 is TGCGCCAGCAGCCAAGGGCCCGGACAGACTAATGAAAAACTGTTTTTT. Its protein is CASSQGPGQTNEKLFF.